The 17 T cell receptor beta chains presented below share a single source sample, sequenced in a study of blood T cell repertoires in COVID-19. Using immunoSEQ multiplex PCR, the repertoire was profiled, and TCRdb retains in-frame clones only, with some absent. The sample carries over 300,000 clones, about nine tenths recorded once. The sample taken for sequencing was PBMCs or T cells enriched from blood (not recorded which). Receptors originate from a woman aged 18-30 years who had recovered from COVID-19.

This clone was counted a single time. The V call is TRBV3-1 (or the pseudogene TRBV3-2), the J call TRBJ1-2, with 10 bases matching TRBD1. V shed 2 bases, J shed 13 bases, and the junction held 10 bases outside the gene matches. The CDR3 totals 14 residues. The V gene's germline CDR1 is LGHDT and CDR2 YNNKEL (reference sequence). CDR3 protein: CASSQPGTGAPRTF. The CDR3 bases are TGTGCCAGCAGCCAACCCGGGACAGGGGCCCCCCGCACCTTC.

V usage is TRBV6-6 and J usage is TRBJ2-1; D unclear. Germline assignment: CDR1 MNHNY and CDR2 SVGAGI (reference sequence). The CDR3 spans 14 residues. Trimming pared 8 bases from V and 0 bases from J, leaving 11 bases between. The CDR3 nucleotides are TGTGCCAGCTTCAGCGCGAGCTCCTACAATGAGCAGTTCTTC. This sequence encodes CASFSASSYNEQFF.

J is TRBJ1-5 and V is TRBV4-1; TRBD1 is a possible D gene (5 bases). Deletions cut 0 bases from V and 2 bases from J, with 8 bases between. The CDR3 is 15 residues long. Germline CDR1 MGHRA, CDR2 YSYEKL. This chain's CDR3 is CASSQEGLGNQPQHF. The CDR3 nucleotides read TGCGCCAGCAGCCAAGAGGGGCTAGGCAATCAGCCCCAGCATTTT.

This chain uses TRBV6-5 with TRBJ1-5, with D possibly TRBD1 on 6 matching bases. The germline gives CDR1 MNHEY, CDR2 SVGAGI. The CDR3 consists of 15 residues. The V gene lost 5 bases and the J gene lost 4 bases, with 15 bases spanning the gap. CDR3 loop: CASSPFGTRNQPQHF. For the CDR3, the DNA is TGTGCCAGCAGTCCTTTTGGGACAAGGAATCAGCCCCAGCATTTT.

The gene calls are TRBV13 and TRBJ1-4; D gene ambiguous. CDR3 length: 16 amino acids. V was shortened by 2 bases and J by 1 base, with 11 bases between the two germline ends. Germline CDR1 is PRHDT and CDR2 is FYEKMQ (reference sequence). Here the CDR3 reads CASSLFGEGTNEKLFF. DNA of the CDR3: TGTGCCAGCAGCTTATTTGGTGAGGGAACTAATGAAAAACTGTTTTTT. Drawing the rest from reference TRBV13 and TRBJ1-4, the complete variable domain is AAGVIQSPRHLIKEKRETATLKCYPIPRHDTVYWYQQGPGQDPQFLISFYEKMQSDKGSIPDRFSAQQFSDYHSELNMSSLELGDSALYFCASSLFGEGTNEKLFFGSGTQLSVL.

The CDR3 here is CASSPGQLVYGYTF. CDR3 nucleotide sequence: TGTGCCAGCAGTCCAGGACAGCTAGTCTATGGCTACACCTTC. V is TRBV27 and J is TRBJ1-2; perhaps TRBD1 as D (6 bases). Germline lookup yields CDR1 MNHEY and CDR2 SMNVEV (reference sequence). Trimming pared 5 bases from V and 4 bases from J, leaving 14 bases between. CDR3 length: 14 amino acids.

The rearrangement links TRBV5-4 to TRBJ1-2, with D perhaps matching TRBD1 (5 bases). CDR1 is SGHNT, CDR2 YYREEE, per germline (reference sequence). This CDR3 spans 14 amino acids. V lost 7 bases and J lost 1, with 14 bases in between. The CDR3 here is CASRSEGFNYGYTF. In DNA, the CDR3 is TGTGCCAGCCGATCGGAGGGGTTTAACTATGGCTACACCTTC.

The V gene is TRBV6-5, the J gene TRBJ2-7; 8 bases are a match to TRBD2. This CDR3 spans 11 amino acids. The trim removed 11 bases at V and 4 bases at J, leaving 4 bases unmatched. The V gene's germline CDR1 is MNHEY and CDR2 SVGAGI. The CDR3 reads CAGTSGYEQYF. The CDR3 nucleotides are TGTGCCGGTACTAGCGGATACGAGCAGTACTTC.

The genes are TRBV5-6 and TRBJ1-2; a possible D gene is TRBD1 (6 bases). Trimming took 1 base from V and 4 from J, leaving 14 bases between them. Germline-derived CDR1 and CDR2 are SGHDT and YYEEEE. The CDR3 covers 15 residues. The CDR3 DNA is TGTGCCAGCAGCTTGAGGACAGCGCACGGCTATGGCTACACCTTC. It codes for CASSLRTAHGYGYTF.

The chain links TRBV18 to TRBJ1-4, with D possibly matching TRBD1 (6 bases). The CDR3 is 14 amino acids. CDR1 and CDR2 (germline): KGHSH, LQKENI. The V and J ends lost 2 bases and 6 bases respectively, with 10 bases between them. The CDR3, as DNA: TGTGCCAGCTCACCAAGGGGGTCGGATGAAAAACTGTTTTTT. Its translation is CASSPRGSDEKLFF.

The gene calls are TRBV18 and TRBJ2-7; 11 bases are shared with TRBD2. J lost 5 bases, V lost 3 bases, and 3 bases had no gene match. This CDR3 comprises 14 residues. Germline lookup yields CDR1 KGHSH and CDR2 LQKENI. The CDR3 DNA reads as TGTGCCAGCTCACCGACTAGCGGGAACCACGAGCAGTACTTC. Translation gives CASSPTSGNHEQYF. The whole variable domain, remainder taken from reference TRBV18 and TRBJ2-7, is NAGVMQNPRHLVRRRGQEARLRCSPMKGHSHVYWYRQLPEEGLKFMVYLQKENIIDESGMPKERFSAEFPKEGPSILRIQQVVRGDSAAYFCASSPTSGNHEQYFGPGTRLTVT.

The V gene is TRBV2, the J gene TRBJ2-3; D is possibly TRBD2 (6 bases). Trimming took 0 bases from V and 2 from J, leaving 18 bases between them. This CDR3 contains 18 residues. Germline V gene lookup returns CDR1 SNHLY and CDR2 FYNNEI. CDR3 sequence (DNA): TGTGCCAGCAGTGAAGCTGGGACCGTGGGAGGCTCCACAGATACGCAGTATTTT. This codes for CASSEAGTVGGSTDTQYF.

The genes are TRBV24-1 and TRBJ2-3, with 8 positions matching TRBD2. V shed 9 bases and J 0 bases; nucleotides not matched to a gene: 1. CDR3 size: 13 residues. Per the germline V gene, CDR1 is KGHDR and CDR2 is SFDVKD. Here the CDR3 reads CATASGSTDTQYF. The CDR3 DNA is TGTGCCACCGCTAGCGGGAGCACAGATACGCAGTATTTT.

The CDR3 sequence: CASSFNRGNTEAFF. CDR3 nucleotides: TGTGCCAGCAGCTTTAACAGGGGGAACACTGAAGCTTTCTTT. This chain connects TRBV13 to TRBJ1-1; 7 bases line up with TRBD1. V trimming: 3 bases; J trimming: 1 base; junction bases outside the gene matches: 2. The CDR3 spans 14 residues. Germline CDR1 and CDR2: PRHDT and FYEKMQ (reference sequence).

The CDR3 sequence: CAWSGRGMNTEAFF. The CDR3 DNA reads as TGTGCCTGGAGTGGCAGGGGTATGAACACTGAAGCTTTCTTT. The rearrangement uses TRBV30 and TRBJ1-1, with a possible D match to TRBD1 (6 bases). Germline CDR1 is GTSNPN and CDR2 is SVGIG (reference sequence). Trimming cost V 1 base and J 0 bases, with 9 bases left between them. The CDR3 consists of 14 residues.

The chain joins TRBV5-1 to TRBJ1-4; 8 bases align to TRBD1. CDR3 length: 18 amino acids. Germline CDR1 reads SGHRS; CDR2 reads YFSETQ. The J segment lost 0 bases and the V segment lost 0 bases, leaving 7 bases of the junction unmatched. This chain's CDR3 is CASSLAGQGASTNEKLFF. CDR3 coding DNA: TGCGCCAGCAGCTTGGCCGGGCAGGGGGCGTCAACTAATGAAAAACTGTTTTTT.

DNA for the CDR3: TGTGCCAGCAGCACCTACACAGATACGCAGTATTTT. Translated: CASSTYTDTQYF. J is TRBJ2-3 and V is TRBV7-3; D call uncertain. In germline, CDR1 is SGHTA, CDR2 FQGTGA. Deletions cut 5 bases from V and 2 bases from J, with 5 bases between. The CDR3 contains 12 residues.